The rows below give T cell receptor beta chains drawn from one sample of a study of T cell changes during pregnancy in multiple sclerosis. Profiled with immunoSEQ multiplex PCR; TCRdb holds only in-frame clones, not every one. The sample lists about 67,000 clones, about nine tenths occurring once. Sequencing used peripheral blood, obtained in the third trimester of pregnancy. These receptors all come from a female donor with multiple sclerosis, enrolled in a pregnancy study. Each CDR3 is given with its conserved first and last residue. A D gene is named only where the DNA matches it firmly. Only some rows state a clone size, as once, few, many or a class for expanded clones.

TRBV13,TRBD2,-,TRBJ2-1,TGTGCCAGCAGCTTATTTTTTCCCCCGCCTAGCGGGGATAGCTCCTACAATGAGCAGTTCTTC,CASSLFFPPPSGDSSYNEQFF
TRBV7-6,-,-,TRBJ2-7,TGTGCCAGCAGCTCTAGCTCCTACGAGCAGTACTTC,CASSSSSYEQYF
TRBV30,TRBD1,-,TRBJ2-7,TGTGCAGGACAGGGGGCCGACGAGCAGTACTTC,CAGQGADEQYF
TRBV18,TRBD2,-,TRBJ2-3,TGTGCCAGCTCACCACCGGGCGGGGGGGCCGGGACGCAGTATTTT,CASSPPGGGAGTQYF
TRBV19,-,-,TRBJ1-1,TGTGCCAGTAGTTCGGAGGGCACTGAAGCTTTCTTT,CASSSEGTEAFF
TRBV18,TRBD2,-,TRBJ2-7,TGTGCCAGCTCACCATACTTGGGACTAGCGACCTACGAGCAGTACTTC,CASSPYLGLATYEQYF
TRBV2,-,-,TRBJ1-2,TGTGCCAGCAGTTCGTCAACGACAACGAACTATGGCTACACCTTC,CASSSSTTTNYGYTF
TRBV18,TRBD2,-,TRBJ2-1,TGTGCCAGCTCACGCGTAGGACTAGCGCATCCCTCCAATGAGCAGTTCTTC,CASSRVGLAHPSNEQFF
TRBV7-9,-,once,TRBJ1-5,TGTGCCAGCAGCTTAGTAGGGAGGGGTCAGCCCCAGCATTTT,CASSLVGRGQPQHF
TRBV9,TRBD2,once,TRBJ2-7,TGTGCCAGCAGCGTAGGGGAGGGCGCCTACGAGCAGTACTTC,CASSVGEGAYEQYF
TRBV30,TRBD1,-,TRBJ2-2,TGTGCCTGGAGTGTACTCTTGCAGCCCCTCACAGGGGGAACCGGGGAGCTGTTTTTT,CAWSVLLQPLTGGTGELFF
TRBV19,-,-,TRBJ2-7,TGTGCCAGTATCGCCCCCGGGTGGTTGCGGTCGACAGTTAGAACTCAACTTTCCTACGAGCAGTACTTC,CASIAPGWLRSTVRTQLSYEQYF
TRBV9,TRBD1,-,TRBJ1-2,TGTGCCAGCAGCGTAGAAAGGGGGCGCGATGGCTACACCTTC,CASSVERGRDGYTF
TRBV5-1,TRBD1,-,TRBJ1-1,TGCGCCAGCAGCTTGCCCCAGGGGGGGAACACTGAAGCTTTCTTT,CASSLPQGGNTEAFF
TRBV4-2,TRBD2,-,TRBJ2-3,TGTGCCAGCCGAGGAGCGGGAGGGCGGGACACAGATACGCAGTATTTT,CASRGAGGRDTDTQYF
TRBV6-6,-,-,TRBJ2-3,TGTGCCAGCAGGCGAGACAGGGACTTAACAGATACGCAGTATTTT,CASRRDRDLTDTQYF
TRBV30,-,few,TRBJ1-1,TGTGCCTGGAGACGACGGGCTGAAGCTTTCTTT,CAWRRRAEAFF
TRBV4-2,-,-,TRBJ2-6,TGTGCCAGCAGCCAAAACTTCCTATCTGGGGCCAACGTCCTGACTTTC,CASSQNFLSGANVLTF
TRBV27,-,-,TRBJ2-1,TGTGCCAGCAGATCGGGGGGCAGGGAGCAGTTCTTC,CASRSGGREQFF
TRBV19,TRBD1,-,TRBJ1-4,TGTGCCAGTAGGGATACAGGGGCACGTAATGAAAAACTGTTTTTT,CASRDTGARNEKLFF
TRBV19,TRBD1,-,TRBJ2-1,TGTGCCAGTAGTATCAGACCGGGACAGGGGTTGATCAATGAGCAGTTCTTC,CASSIRPGQGLINEQFF
TRBV2,TRBD2,-,TRBJ2-3,TGTGCCCAAAACGAGGGAGGGAAAGATACGCAGTATTTT,CAQNEGGKDTQYF
TRBV7-9,TRBD2,-,TRBJ2-3,TGTGCCAGCAGCTCCCTGAGCGGGAGGGGGGGCACAGATACGCAGTATTTT,CASSSLSGRGGTDTQYF
TRBV2,TRBD1,-,TRBJ1-1,TGTGCCAGCGTCTTCCTTCAGGGGGGCACTGAAGCTTTCTTT,CASVFLQGGTEAFF
TRBV5-4,TRBD1,-,TRBJ2-3,TGTGCCAGCAGCAACAGGGGGCTGGGTGATACGCAGTATTTT,CASSNRGLGDTQYF
TRBV14,TRBD2,-,TRBJ2-2,TGTGCCAGCAGCCCGACTAGCGGAACGAACACCGGGGAGCTGTTTTTT,CASSPTSGTNTGELFF
TRBV19,-,few,TRBJ1-1,TGTGCCAGTAGTATCAGGGGAAAGCCTGAAGCTTTCTTT,CASSIRGKPEAFF
TRBV28,-,once,TRBJ2-5,TGTGCCAGCATTTCCGGTGGGGGACTCCAAGAGACCCAGTACTTC,CASISGGGLQETQYF
TRBV5-6,-,-,TRBJ1-2,TGTGCCAGCAGCCTGCAACGGGGAGCGGGGTATGGCTACACCTTC,CASSLQRGAGYGYTF
TRBV6-5,-,-,TRBJ2-2,TGTGCCAGCAGTTACTCGAAACGGGGCGGGGAGCTGTTTTTT,CASSYSKRGGELFF
TRBV6-5,TRBD1,-,TRBJ2-1,TGTGCCAGCCGATTACGGGACAGCCTTTACAATGAGCAGTTCTTC,CASRLRDSLYNEQFF
TRBV7-8,-,once,TRBJ1-1,TGTGCCAGCAGCCAGCCTACCGGGTTCCCGGCGACTGAAGCTTTCTTT,CASSQPTGFPATEAFF
TRBV19,TRBD2,-,TRBJ2-1,TGTGCCAGTAGTAAAAGCGGGGGGACATACAATGAGCAGTTCTTC,CASSKSGGTYNEQFF
TRBV9,-,few,TRBJ1-1,TGTGCCAGCGGGGGGGCGATGAACACTGAAGCTTTCTTT,CASGGAMNTEAFF
TRBV5-1,-,-,TRBJ2-1,TGCGCCAGCAGCCCTTACTATGGAAGCTCCTACAATGAGCAGTTCTTC,CASSPYYGSSYNEQFF
TRBV5-5,TRBD2,-,TRBJ2-3,TGTGCCAGCAGCCTGGGACTAGCGGGAGAGGCGGATACGCAGTATTTT,CASSLGLAGEADTQYF
TRBV5-1,-,-,TRBJ2-3,TGCGCCAGCAGCTTCAGGGGCGCCCTAACAGATACGCAGTATTTT,CASSFRGALTDTQYF
TRBV5-1,-,-,TRBJ2-7,TGCGCCAGCAGCCGGTCCGGGACAAACGCCTACGAGCAGTACTTC,CASSRSGTNAYEQYF
TRBV27,TRBD1,-,TRBJ2-1,TGTGCCAGCAGTTGGACAGGGGGCGGCGATGAGCAGTTCTTC,CASSWTGGGDEQFF
TRBV7-2,-,-,TRBJ1-3,TGTGCCAGCAGCTTAGATGGCAGGTCGGGAAACACCATATATTTT,CASSLDGRSGNTIYF
TRBV19,TRBD1,once,TRBJ2-1,TGTGCCAGTAGTATCCAGGGGGTCCCCTCCTACAATGAGCAGTTCTTC,CASSIQGVPSYNEQFF
TRBV19,TRBD1,-,TRBJ1-2,TGTGCCAGTAGTACAGGGGGATCGGGCTATGGCTACACCTTC,CASSTGGSGYGYTF
TRBV7-3,-,-,TRBJ2-1,TGTGCCAGCAGCTTAATGGTCTCTGGAGGCAATGAGCAGTTCTTC,CASSLMVSGGNEQFF
TRBV30,TRBD1,-,TRBJ2-2,TGTGCCTGGAGTGTACAGGGGGCGGAGACCGGGGAGCTGTTTTTT,CAWSVQGAETGELFF
TRBV7-8,TRBD2,-,TRBJ2-1,TGTGCCAGCAGCCTTCCCCCCGGACTAGCGGATACCTACAATGAGCAGTTCTTC,CASSLPPGLADTYNEQFF
TRBV30,TRBD2,-,TRBJ2-1,TGTGCCTGGAACCCCGGGACTAGCGGGGTCTCCGGCTATGTGGATGAGCAGTTCTTC,CAWNPGTSGVSGYVDEQFF
TRBV5-1,TRBD2,-,TRBJ2-3,TGCGCCAGCAGCGTGGACGGACACCGACTTAGCGGGGGGTCCACAGATACGCAGTATTTT,CASSVDGHRLSGGSTDTQYF